This TCR beta chain emerged from a study of human T cells and chemical hapten exposure (dated by TCRdb to the early 2020s). A note on the overall study: For sensitization, 2% DPC in acetone was applied to an approximately 2 cm by approximately 2 cm area of upper inner arm skin. Patients additionally received weekly therapeutic DPC doses to the scalp throughout the approximately 25-week study period. Patch testing was performed on the upper back with Finn chambers containing 0.01% DPC, and the patch tests were scored after 6 days according to International Contact Dermatitis Research Group standards. The mostly female patient cohort included alopecia areata with under or over 50% scalp involvement, alopecia totalis and alopecia universalis. Libraries were pooled for sequencing, and per-sample TCR yields varied mainly because of small differences in library volumes within the pool. In alopecia patients, the study followed how the peripheral blood TCR repertoire changed in vivo over primary and secondary sensitization to diphenylcyclopropenone (DPC), a hapten. Blood was sampled from patients pre-sensitization (week 0) and at 2, 6 and about 24 weeks after DPC sensitization. Some 29 alopecia patients gave blood for TCR sequencing at one to four time points (pre-sensitization, 2, 6 and 24 weeks).

The time point tag for this specimen amounts to: patch test 2, 6 weeks after DPC sensitization. The sample's treatment or condition label, in plain terms: therapeutic diphenylcyclopropenone sensitization with weekly scalp DPC. Blood at each patch-test visit was drawn before the patch test was applied. Eligible patients were aged 18 to 70, diagnosed with alopecia, deemed suitable for DPC therapy, and excluded if pregnant. Total RNA was isolated from unfractionated whole blood collected in Tempus Blood RNA tubes. This clonotype was seen only a few times. The specificity of this receptor is unknown. A read error may account for a junction end that differs from germline. Overall study results and their limits: Significantly more large CDR3 similarity clusters were formed by expanded TCRs than by pre-sensitization or healthy control sets, consistent with antigen-driven responses. The number of TCRs above 1 in 1000 frequency did not change with DPC sensitization; there was no evidence of global repertoire structure alterations. Repeated subsampling changed both the strength of the expansion versus patch-test correlation and the threshold at which that correlation became significant. Patch test score was positively correlated with the number of PT1 expanded TCRs, with significance at thresholds 8, 16 and 32 but not at 4. Alopecia, a presumed autoimmune disease, was present in all patients, so the immune response of the patients might differ from that of healthy individuals.

CDR1 ENHRY and CDR2 SYGVKD were looked up in the germline V gene. Spanning cysteine to phenylalanine, the CDR3 consists of 15 amino acids. Only CDR3 DNA is held: 45 bases, read in frame from base 1. Libraries were built with RACE. Instrument on record: NextSeq 500. During library preparation, unique molecular identifiers were attached to individual cDNA molecules so that TCRs could be counted quantitatively and reproducibly. For every blood RNA sample, sequencing covered both the TCR alpha and TCR beta chains. Under the source paper's analysis protocol: A median of around 96,000 TCRs per sample was observed, with a range of roughly 23,224 to 700,000. V, J and CDR3 annotation of the TCR reads was carried out using the Decombinator software suite. To make PS versus PT1 abundance plots, every sample was subsampled to the same number of TCRs (28,000). TCRs were defined as expanded if absent before sensitization and observed at least eight times at the 2-week time point. Using fastp trimming at Q25 and MiXCR clonotype assembly, TCRdb reanalyzed the public sequencing data and kept in-frame beta chains. Each record represents a unique CDR3 protein, reported with the most common genes and DNA among its rows. The V and J calls reflect TCRdb's pipeline rather than the authors' work. For this sample there are approximately 350,000 distinct CDR3 sequences; about 6% appear just once. The ten largest clones take up about 5.4% of the sample.

The receptor comes from a young woman with alopecia areata. Some clones in this sample may be carry-over from other donors' samples. Sequencing used whole blood, obtained in connection with sensitization to the hapten diphenylcyclopropenone (DPC). The rearrangement joined TRBV10-3 to TRBJ1-2, with the D gene call left open. The CDR3 in this case is CAISESGLSNYGYTF. The DNA sequence follows: TGTGCCATTAGTGAGTCCGGGCTGTCTAACTATGGCTACACCTTC.